These T cell receptor beta chains were read from a single sample in a study of T-cell reconstitution after alpha-beta-depleted transplantation in children. TCRdb re-called the PCR reads with MiXCR, one entry per CDR3 protein. The sample has 780,000 or so distinct CDR3 sequences, less than 20% seen once; the top ten hold about 4.6%. Sample: PBMCs, mostly from graft donor cells, taken 360 days after TCRalphabeta/CD19-depleted stem cell transplant. All receptors come from a male patient younger than 18 who had a stem cell transplant for acute lymphoblastic leukemia, so the T cells may come from the graft donor. Each CDR3 is given with its conserved first and last residue. The D gene is left open where the match is weak. Size is omitted from some rows. Given values are once, few, many or a class for expanded clones.

CSVEGLREQFF,TGCAGCGTTGAGGGGCTACGAGAGCAGTTCTTC,many,.,TRBJ2-1,TRBV29-1
CASTPDMVGGGNEQFF,TGTGCCAGCACCCCAGACATGGTTGGGGGGGGAAATGAGCAGTTCTTC,.,TRBD2,TRBJ2-1,TRBV6-1
CASSFDHRTYEQYF,TGTGCCAGCAGTTTTGATCACAGGACCTACGAGCAGTACTTC,.,.,TRBJ2-7,TRBV12-3/TRBV12-4
CASSLGTSMEFF,TGTGCCAGCAGCCTAGGGACTAGCATGGAGTTCTTC,.,TRBD2,TRBJ2-1,TRBV6-2/TRBV6-3
CASSLKRGRRTEAFF,TGTGCCAGCAGCTTGAAGAGGGGGCGAAGGACTGAAGCTTTCTTT,.,TRBD1,TRBJ1-1,TRBV5-6
CSARQGFGVQANTEAFF,TGCAGTGCTAGGCAGGGGTTCGGGGTACAGGCGAACACTGAAGCTTTCTTT,few,.,TRBJ1-1,TRBV20-1
CASSHTGFSYEQYF,TGCGCCAGCAGCCATACAGGGTTCTCCTACGAGCAGTACTTC,few,.,TRBJ2-7,TRBV4-1
CASIGVGELFF,TGTGCCAGCATTGGGGTCGGGGAGCTGTTTTTT,.,.,TRBJ2-2,TRBV11-2
CASSLLGRAGDTQYF,TGTGCCAGCAGTTTGTTGGGTCGGGCGGGGGATACGCAGTATTTT,.,.,TRBJ2-3,TRBV12-3/TRBV12-4
CASSEAGLAAPTDTQYF,TGTGCCAGCAGTGAAGCCGGACTAGCTGCACCCACAGATACGCAGTATTTT,.,TRBD2,TRBJ2-3,TRBV6-1
CASNPSAVGYTF,TGTGCCAGCAACCCGAGTGCGGTTGGCTACACCTTC,few,.,TRBJ1-2,TRBV7-9
CATSQGTYEQYF,TGTGCCACCTCGCAAGGGACCTACGAGCAGTACTTC,.,.,TRBJ2-7,TRBV12-3/TRBV12-4
CASSAMREFLAKNIQYF,TGTGCCAGCAGCGCGATGCGGGAATTCCTAGCCAAAAACATTCAGTACTTC,many,.,TRBJ2-4,TRBV7-9
CASSYPATSGSRGDTQYF,TGTGCCAGCAGTTACCCCGCTACTAGCGGGAGTCGGGGAGATACGCAGTATTTT,.,TRBD2,TRBJ2-3,TRBV6-5
CASSQEQRRSYNEQFF,TGCGCCAGCAGCCAAGAACAGCGGAGGTCCTACAATGAGCAGTTCTTC,.,.,TRBJ2-1,TRBV4-1
CATSDLAGAGTGELFF,TGTGCCACCAGTGATTTGGCGGGGGCCGGGACCGGGGAGCTGTTTTTT,few,.,TRBJ2-2,TRBV24-1
CASSQVDAQPQHF,TGTGCCAGCAGCCAGGTGGATGCACAGCCCCAGCATTTT,.,.,TRBJ1-5,TRBV3-1
CASSLLQGFETQYF,TGCGCCAGCAGCTTGTTACAGGGGTTCGAGACCCAGTACTTC,few,TRBD1,TRBJ2-5,TRBV5-1
CAISGTASPYEQYF,TGTGCCATCAGTGGTACCGCTAGCCCCTACGAGCAGTACTTC,.,.,TRBJ2-7,TRBV10-3
CASSLAPLSSGRYEQYF,TGCGCCAGCAGCTTGGCCCCACTGTCTAGCGGGAGGTACGAGCAGTACTTC,.,TRBD2,TRBJ2-7,TRBV5-1
CASKHRDRRRDTQYF,TGTGCCAGCAAGCACCGGGACAGGCGCCGGGATACGCAGTATTTT,.,TRBD1,TRBJ2-3,TRBV2
CASSQSGKLYEQYF,TGTGCCAGCAGCCAAAGCGGGAAGCTCTACGAGCAGTACTTC,few,TRBD2,TRBJ2-7,TRBV7-9
CASSLTGGVGGYGYTF,TGTGCCAGTAGCCTTACAGGGGGCGTGGGAGGCTATGGCTACACCTTC,.,TRBD1,TRBJ1-2,TRBV19
CASSLRGAGEETQYF,TGCGCCAGCAGCTTACGAGGGGCGGGAGAGGAGACCCAGTACTTC,many,TRBD2,TRBJ2-5,TRBV5-1
CASSSEGRGETQYF,TGCGCCAGCAGCTCCGAGGGGCGTGGAGAGACCCAGTACTTC,few,.,TRBJ2-5,TRBV5-1
CSAREGSNEKLFF,TGCAGTGCTAGGGAGGGATCTAATGAAAAACTGTTTTTT,.,.,TRBJ1-4,TRBV20-1
CASSDPRQGTGETQYF,TGTGCCAGCAGTGATCCTCGACAGGGCACAGGGGAGACCCAGTACTTC,few,TRBD1,TRBJ2-5,TRBV25-1
CASSQGKLAGLSYEQYF,TGCGCCAGCAGCCAAGGCAAACTAGCGGGCCTCTCCTACGAGCAGTACTTC,.,TRBD2,TRBJ2-7,TRBV4-1
CASSLFGQLNEKLFF,TGTGCCAGCAGTTTATTCGGACAGCTTAATGAAAAACTGTTTTTT,few,.,TRBJ1-4,TRBV12-3/TRBV12-4
CASSSHLGRINTEAFF,TGTGCCAGCAGTTCCCATCTGGGGAGGATTAACACTGAAGCTTTCTTT,.,.,TRBJ1-1,TRBV12-3/TRBV12-4
CASSPMSVDEQFF,TGTGCCAGCAGCCCGATGTCAGTAGATGAGCAGTTCTTC,few,.,TRBJ2-1,TRBV11-3
CSARTGSNNEQFF,TGCAGCGCCCGGACAGGGTCAAACAATGAGCAGTTCTTC,.,TRBD1,TRBJ2-1,TRBV29-1
CSASEGALYEQYF,TGCAGTGCTAGTGAGGGGGCCCTCTACGAGCAGTACTTC,.,TRBD1,TRBJ2-7,TRBV20-1
CSARDRMGLRGGSPDTQYF,TGCAGTGCTAGAGATCGCATGGGACTAAGGGGCGGGAGTCCAGATACGCAGTATTTT,once,TRBD2,TRBJ2-3,TRBV20-1
CASGFADTQYF,TGTGCCAGCGGGTTTGCAGATACGCAGTATTTT,few,.,TRBJ2-3,TRBV6-2/TRBV6-3
CASSWGTGGMNTEAFF,TGCGCCAGCAGCTGGGGCACAGGGGGCATGAACACTGAAGCTTTCTTT,few,TRBD1,TRBJ1-1,TRBV5-1
CASSLLIGFSYEQYF,TGCGCCAGCAGCTTGCTAATCGGATTCTCCTACGAGCAGTACTTC,few,.,TRBJ2-7,TRBV5-1
CSVEIQGAKEQYF,TGCAGCGTTGAAATACAGGGGGCAAAAGAGCAGTACTTC,.,TRBD1,TRBJ2-7,TRBV29-1
CASSPGTAGAFF,TGTGCCAGCAGCCCAGGGACAGCTGGAGCTTTCTTT,few,TRBD1,TRBJ1-1,TRBV13
CASSHLSGREKLFF,TGTGCCAGCAGCCATCTCTCGGGACGGGAAAAACTGTTTTTT,.,.,TRBJ1-4,TRBV12-3/TRBV12-4
CASSEGLQETQYF,TGCGCCAGCAGCGAGGGACTTCAAGAGACCCAGTACTTC,.,.,TRBJ2-5,TRBV5-1
CSARAYGRGWIMNTEAFF,TGCAGTGCTAGAGCCTACGGCAGGGGATGGATCATGAACACTGAAGCTTTCTTT,few,.,TRBJ1-1,TRBV20-1
CASSLGRLYYEQYF,TGTGCCAGCAGCTTGGGGCGCCTTTACTACGAGCAGTACTTC,.,.,TRBJ2-7,TRBV5-5
CASSFGLESHYEQYF,TGTGCCAGCAGCTTCGGCCTCGAGAGCCACTACGAGCAGTACTTC,.,.,TRBJ2-7,TRBV12-3/TRBV12-4
CASSPQRGRNEQYF,TGTGCCAGCAGCCCCCAACGAGGGAGGAACGAGCAGTACTTC,.,.,TRBJ2-7,TRBV12-3/TRBV12-4
CASSHRYRGPSTDTQYF,TGTGCCAGCAGCCACCGCTACAGGGGGCCTAGCACAGATACGCAGTATTTT,few,TRBD1,TRBJ2-3,TRBV7-6
CASSLTGTKETQYF,TGTGCCAGCAGCTTAACCGGGACTAAAGAGACCCAGTACTTC,.,TRBD2,TRBJ2-5,TRBV7-3
CASSYLLATSGSYEQYF,TGTGCCAGCAGTTACCTTCTGGCGACTAGCGGATCCTACGAGCAGTACTTC,.,TRBD2,TRBJ2-7,TRBV6-5
CSAWGEGNTDTQYF,TGCAGTGCCTGGGGGGAGGGGAACACAGATACGCAGTATTTT,.,TRBD2,TRBJ2-3,TRBV20-1
CSVEIRTGRESSGANVLTF,TGCAGCGTTGAAATCCGGACAGGTCGAGAAAGCTCTGGGGCCAACGTCCTGACTTTC,.,TRBD1,TRBJ2-6,TRBV29-1
CASSFPPGTYEQYF,TGTGCCAGCAGTTTCCCCCCAGGGACCTACGAGCAGTACTTC,few,.,TRBJ2-7,TRBV12-3/TRBV12-4
CAIRGPLLAGGSSYEQYF,TGTGCCATCAGGGGACCTTTACTAGCGGGAGGGAGCTCCTACGAGCAGTACTTC,.,TRBD2,TRBJ2-7,TRBV6-1
CASSFPVGGTDTQYF,TGTGCCAGCAGCTTTCCCGTCGGGGGGACAGATACGCAGTATTTT,.,TRBD2,TRBJ2-3,TRBV7-9
CASSDSDRGRAGELFF,TGTGCCAGCAGTGACAGTGACAGGGGGAGGGCCGGGGAGCTGTTTTTT,few,TRBD1,TRBJ2-2,TRBV25-1
CASSTGVLSTDTQYF,TGCGCCAGCAGTACAGGGGTTTTGAGTACAGATACGCAGTATTTT,few,TRBD1,TRBJ2-3,TRBV10-1
CASSVVPSSSYNEQFF,TGTGCCAGCAGCGTAGTCCCTTCAAGCTCCTACAATGAGCAGTTCTTC,.,.,TRBJ2-1,TRBV9